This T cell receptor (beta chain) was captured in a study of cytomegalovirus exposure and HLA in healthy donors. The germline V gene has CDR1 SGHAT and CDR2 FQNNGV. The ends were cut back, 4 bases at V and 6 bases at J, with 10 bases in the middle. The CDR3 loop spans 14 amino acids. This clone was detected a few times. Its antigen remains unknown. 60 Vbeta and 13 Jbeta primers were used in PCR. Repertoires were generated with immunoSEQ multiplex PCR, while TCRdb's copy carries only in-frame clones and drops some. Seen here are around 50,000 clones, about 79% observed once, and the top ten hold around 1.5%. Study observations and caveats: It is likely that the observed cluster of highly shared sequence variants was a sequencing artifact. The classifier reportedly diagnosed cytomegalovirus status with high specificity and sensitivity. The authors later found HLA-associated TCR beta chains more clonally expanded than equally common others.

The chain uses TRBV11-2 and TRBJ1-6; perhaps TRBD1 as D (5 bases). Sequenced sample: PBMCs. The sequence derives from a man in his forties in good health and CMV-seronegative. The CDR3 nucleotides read TGTGCCAGCAGCTCCCGGACACTTAATTCACCCCTCCACTTT. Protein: CASSSRTLNSPLHF.